The next 28 T cell receptor beta chains were all read from a single sample in a study of siplizumab effects on memory and regulatory T cells. Profiling relied on immunoSEQ multiplex PCR, and the TCRdb table lists in-frame clones only, not all of them. Here the sample spans some 97,000 clones, 75% to 95% being singletons. Source material: CD4+ T cells sorted from blood. These receptor sequences come from a human donor in good health.

This chain uses TRBV6-5 with TRBJ1-5; D might be TRBD1 (6 bases). The V end lost 0 bases, the J end lost 8 bases, and 17 bases lay between the germline ends. CDR1 is MNHEY, CDR2 SVGAGI, per germline. The CDR3 runs 16 residues. The CDR3 DNA sequence: TGTGCCAGCAGTTACTCGAGGTTCCCAGGGGCAGAGCCCCAGCATTTT. Its protein is CASSYSRFPGAEPQHF.

The chain combines TRBV7-2 with TRBJ2-5, with 7 bases matching TRBD2. Losses at the gene ends were 6 bases for V and 2 bases for J; bases not matched to a gene: 12. Germline V gene sequence: CDR1 SGHTA, CDR2 FQGNSA. The CDR3 is made up of 16 amino acids. DNA for the CDR3: TGTGCCAGCAGTCCAGTAGCGGGCACTTTACAAGAGACCCAGTACTTC. This sequence encodes CASSPVAGTLQETQYF.

The rearrangement uses TRBV18 and TRBJ1-4, with D maybe TRBD1 (5 bases). In germline, CDR1 is KGHSH, CDR2 LQKENI. V shed 4 bases and J shed 2 bases, with 5 bases lying between them. The CDR3 length is 13 residues. Here the CDR3 reads CASSRDTNEKLFF. CDR3 nucleotide sequence: TGTGCCAGCTCACGGGACACTAATGAAAAACTGTTTTTT.

The chain links TRBV2 to TRBJ1-1, with a possible D match to TRBD1 (6 bases). Germline lookup yields CDR1 SNHLY and CDR2 FYNNEI. There are 14 residues in the CDR3. V lost 7 bases, J lost 2 bases, and 14 bases lay in between. CDR3 amino acids: CASIPGTINTEAFF. The CDR3 DNA reads as TGTGCCAGCATTCCGGGGACAATTAACACTGAAGCTTTCTTT.

J is TRBJ1-6 and V is TRBV6-1; D remains ambiguous. V was trimmed by 6 bases and J by 9 bases, leaving 12 bases between them. The CDR3 totals 13 residues. Per the germline V gene, CDR1 is MNHNS and CDR2 is SASEGT. Here the CDR3 reads CASRWTQASPLHF. Written as DNA, the CDR3 is TGTGCCAGCAGATGGACGCAGGCTTCACCCCTCCACTTT.

This chain uses TRBV9 with TRBJ1-6; maybe TRBD1 (5 bases). The CDR3 spans 14 residues. V lost 7 bases to trimming and J lost 10 bases, with 18 bases between them. CDR1 and CDR2 (germline): SGDLS, YYNGEE. CDR3 in DNA: TGTGCCAGCTCCTCCCGCAGGGTGGGATCACCCCTCCACTTT. It codes for CASSSRRVGSPLHF.

The genes are TRBV18 and TRBJ1-5; unclear D gene. Germline CDR1 is KGHSH and CDR2 is LQKENI. This CDR3 contains 14 residues. Trimming shortened V by 2 bases and J by 1 base, and 6 bases separated the two germline ends. The CDR3 spells CASSPGLSNQPQHF. The CDR3, as DNA: TGTGCCAGCTCACCAGGGTTGAGCAATCAGCCCCAGCATTTT.

This clone was found a few times. The chain carries TRBV2 and TRBJ1-5; 8 nucleotides agree with TRBD1. Germline V CDR1 and CDR2: SNHLY, FYNNEI. J was trimmed by 2 bases and V by 5 bases; bases with no gene match: 5. This CDR3 has 15 residues. CDR3 sequence (DNA): TGTGCCAGCAGTATACAACAGGGGGGCAATCAGCCCCAGCATTTT. It yields the protein CASSIQQGGNQPQHF.

This chain uses TRBV28 with TRBJ1-3, with D unresolved. From germline, CDR1 is MDHEN and CDR2 SYDVKM. V gave up 3 bases and J gave up 0 bases, with 9 bases separating them. The length of the CDR3 is 15 residues. The CDR3 loop is CASSLASGSGNTIYF. The CDR3, as DNA: TGTGCCAGCAGTTTGGCGTCGGGCTCTGGAAACACCATATATTTT.

The chain uses TRBV7-2 and TRBJ1-5; TRBD1 is a possible D gene (6 bases). The CDR3 totals 16 residues. Germline V gives CDR1 SGHTA, CDR2 FQGNSA. Trimming took 5 bases from V and 4 from J, leaving 18 bases between them. DNA for the CDR3: TGTGCCAGCAGCAGCTCAAGCGCAGGGGTGAATCAGCCCCAGCATTTT. Its protein is CASSSSSAGVNQPQHF.

The chain combines TRBV10-3 with TRBJ1-5, with D perhaps matching TRBD1 (5 bases). Trimming shortened V by 3 bases and J by 5 bases, and 5 bases separated the two germline ends. CDR1 ENHRY and CDR2 SYGVKD come from the germline V gene. CDR3 length equals 12 residues. CDR3 sequence: CAISDRDQPQHF. The CDR3 DNA is TGTGCCATCAGTGACAGGGATCAGCCCCAGCATTTT.

The rearrangement uses TRBV11-1 and TRBJ2-2; weak D call: TRBD1 (6 bases). Germline V gene sequence: CDR1 SGHAT, CDR2 FQDESV (reference sequence). V gave up 0 bases and J gave up 5 bases, with 16 bases separating them. The CDR3 loop spans 17 amino acids. Here the CDR3 DNA reads TGTGCCAGCAGCTTAGCGATGGGGGCCAGTATAACCGGGGAGCTGTTTTTT. It translates to CASSLAMGASITGELFF. The complete variable domain, with remaining parts taken from reference TRBV11-1 and TRBJ2-2, reads EAEVAQSPRYKITEKSQAVAFWCDPISGHATLYWYRQILGQGPELLVQFQDESVVDDSQLPKDRFSAERLKGVDSTLKIQPAELGDSAMYLCASSLAMGASITGELFFGEGSRLTVL.

The rearrangement joins TRBV7-3 to TRBJ2-2; tentative D call: TRBD2 (6 bases). CDR3 length equals 14 residues. Trimming took off 5 bases at V and 1 base at J, with 8 bases between the two ends. CDR1 and CDR2 from the germline V gene are SGHTA and FQGTGA. The CDR3 here is CASSRDLNTGELFF. Written as DNA, the CDR3 is TGTGCCAGCAGCCGGGACTTGAACACCGGGGAGCTGTTTTTT.

This clone was recorded only once. This sequence joins TRBV9 and TRBJ2-7, with TRBD1 as a possible D gene (5 bases). This CDR3 region has 15 residues. Trimming took off 0 bases at V and 0 bases at J, with 10 bases between the two ends. CDR1 and CDR2 (germline): SGDLS, YYNGEE. The CDR3 DNA reads as TGTGCCAGCAGCGTAGGGGGCCAGTACTCCTACGAGCAGTACTTC. Amino acids: CASSVGGQYSYEQYF.

This chain connects TRBV2 to TRBJ2-1, with 7 bases identical to TRBD2. J was trimmed by 8 bases and V by 7 bases; bases with no gene match: 11. Germline values: CDR1 SNHLY, CDR2 FYNNEI. The CDR3 runs 14 residues. This CDR3 is CASNDFPGGDEQFF. CDR3 bases: TGTGCCAGCAATGATTTTCCGGGGGGAGATGAGCAGTTCTTC.

In its sample, this clone was seen once. The rearrangement joins TRBV7-2 to TRBJ2-3; D unclear. From germline, CDR1 is SGHTA and CDR2 FQGNSA. The CDR3 covers 14 residues. V gave up 3 bases and J gave up 5 bases, with 12 bases separating them. The CDR3 DNA reads as TGTGCCAGCAGCTTTTCTGGGCCGGTAGATACGCAGTATTTT. Translation gives CASSFSGPVDTQYF.

The table lists this clone with a count of one. This sequence joins TRBV4-1 and TRBJ1-1; no reliable D call. V lost 0 bases and J lost 9, with 11 bases in between. The V gene's germline CDR1 is MGHRA and CDR2 YSYEKL. This CDR3 has 13 residues. CDR3 in amino acids: CASSQDWGGQAFF. CDR3 DNA: TGCGCCAGCAGCCAAGATTGGGGAGGGCAAGCTTTCTTT.

The V and J genes are TRBV10-3 and TRBJ1-3; D unresolved. CDR1 and CDR2 from the germline V gene are ENHRY and SYGVKD. The CDR3 extends over 16 amino acids. V was clipped by 0 bases and J by 0 bases, with 9 bases between them. The DNA for the CDR3 is TGTGCCATCAGTGAGTCGACCTTCATCTCTGGAAACACCATATATTTT. This codes for CAISESTFISGNTIYF.

V and J are TRBV7-8 and TRBJ2-4; D ambiguous. V dropped 5 bases and J dropped 5 bases, with 13 bases sitting between them. Looked up from germline, CDR1 is SGHVS and CDR2 is FQNEAQ. This CDR3 comprises 14 residues. For the CDR3, the DNA is TGTGCCAGCAGCGCCCCAGTGGTCCAAAACATTCAGTACTTC. As protein: CASSAPVVQNIQYF.

J is TRBJ2-3 and V is TRBV12-5; 10 bases map to TRBD1. This CDR3 spans 19 amino acids. The J segment lost 0 bases and the V segment lost 0 bases, leaving 9 bases of the junction unmatched. Germline V gene sequence: CDR1 LGHNT, CDR2 FRNRAP. As DNA, the CDR3 is TGTGCTAGTGGTTTGGTACAGAAGGGACAGGGGACTAGCACAGATACGCAGTATTTT. The encoded protein is CASGLVQKGQGTSTDTQYF.

The rearrangement uses TRBV5-1 and TRBJ1-3; no firm D call. CDR1 SGHRS and CDR2 YFSETQ come from the germline V gene. Trimming stripped 0 bases from V and 6 bases from J, with 10 bases between. CDR3 length: 14 residues. The CDR3 nucleotides are TGCGCCAGCAGCTTGGGTGTCCTTCCAAACACCATATATTTT. Encoded protein: CASSLGVLPNTIYF.

The chain's CDR3 is CASSLGVPGELFF. DNA of the CDR3: TGTGCCAGCAGTTTGGGAGTCCCCGGGGAGCTGTTTTTT. The rearrangement uses TRBV28 and TRBJ2-2, with a weak D call TRBD2 (5 bases). Trimming stripped 3 bases from V and 6 bases from J, with 8 bases between. CDR3 size: 13 residues. Germline CDR1 is MDHEN and CDR2 is SYDVKM.

This chain connects TRBV6-6 to TRBJ1-1; D remains ambiguous. Trimming took 2 bases from V and 1 from J, leaving 5 bases between them. The CDR3 is 13 amino acids. The V gene's germline CDR1 is MNHNY and CDR2 SVGAGI (reference sequence). The DNA of the CDR3 is TGTGCCAGCAGTTACGGAGAGAACACTGAAGCTTTCTTT. Translation: CASSYGENTEAFF.

V usage is TRBV7-2 and J usage is TRBJ2-3; 7 bases are a match to TRBD2. The V gene end was trimmed by 1 base and the J gene end by 13 bases; junction bases not matched to a gene: 2. Germline V gene sequence: CDR1 SGHTA, CDR2 FQGNSA. There are 11 residues in the CDR3. The CDR3 sequence is CASSLGGGKYF. In DNA form, the CDR3 reads TGTGCCAGCAGCTTAGGGGGGGGGAAGTATTTT.

The table lists this clone with a few counts. V is TRBV5-4 and J is TRBJ2-5; no reliable D call. V shed 2 bases and J shed 1 base, with 0 bases lying between them. The CDR3 length is 11 residues. Germline assignment: CDR1 SGHNT and CDR2 YYREEE (reference sequence). CDR3 sequence reads: CASSFQETQYF. In DNA, the CDR3 is TGTGCCAGCAGCTTCCAAGAGACCCAGTACTTC.

The chain employs TRBV6-5 and TRBJ2-1, with TRBD2 matching over 10 bases. This CDR3 spans 11 amino acids. After removal of 5 bases from V and 15 bases from J, the junction contained 4 bases not matched to a gene. Germline V lookup: CDR1 MNHEY, CDR2 SVGAGI. CDR3 DNA sequence: TGTGCCAGCAGTCGAGCGGGGGGGCTGTTCTTC. It specifies CASSRAGGLFF.

This clone was recorded only once. This rearrangement joins TRBV5-1 to TRBJ2-1; 9 bases fit TRBD2. The V gene's germline CDR1 is SGHRS and CDR2 YFSETQ. The CDR3 spans 15 residues. Trimming at V came to 0 bases and at J to 4 bases, leaving 2 bases not matched to a gene. The CDR3 coding sequence is TGCGCCAGCAGCTTGGTTAGCGGGGGTTACAATGAGCAGTTCTTC. It encodes CASSLVSGGYNEQFF.

V usage is TRBV7-7 and J usage is TRBJ2-1; D is undetermined. Deletions cut 0 bases from V and 10 bases from J, with 10 bases between. The CDR3 sequence is 13 residues long. CDR1 and CDR2 from the germline V gene are SSHAT and FNYEAQ (reference sequence). In nucleotides, the CDR3 is TGTGCCAGCAGCTTAGCGCTTCAGACCGAGCAGTTCTTC. Translating it yields CASSLALQTEQFF.